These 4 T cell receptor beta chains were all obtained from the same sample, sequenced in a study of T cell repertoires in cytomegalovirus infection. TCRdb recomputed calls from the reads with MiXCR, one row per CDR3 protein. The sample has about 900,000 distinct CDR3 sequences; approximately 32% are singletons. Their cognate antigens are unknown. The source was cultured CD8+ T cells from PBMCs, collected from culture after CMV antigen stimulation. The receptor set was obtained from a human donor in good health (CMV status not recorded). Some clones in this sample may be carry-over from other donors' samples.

CDR3 DNA: TGTGCCAGCAGCTTAGTTGACAAGGGAATCTATGGCTACACCTTC. Its protein is CASSLVDKGIYGYTF. The chain combines TRBV7-9 with TRBJ1-2; D unclear. Germline CDR1 SEHNR, CDR2 FQNEAQ (reference sequence). The length of the CDR3 is 15 residues. V shed 1 base and J shed 4 bases, with 13 bases lying between them.

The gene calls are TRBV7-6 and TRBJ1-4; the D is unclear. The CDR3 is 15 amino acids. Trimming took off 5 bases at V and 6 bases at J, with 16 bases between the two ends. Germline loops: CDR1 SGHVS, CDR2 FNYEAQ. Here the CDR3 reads CASSPNIRNDEKLFF. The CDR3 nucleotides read TGTGCCAGCAGCCCAAACATCCGGAACGATGAAAAACTGTTTTTT.

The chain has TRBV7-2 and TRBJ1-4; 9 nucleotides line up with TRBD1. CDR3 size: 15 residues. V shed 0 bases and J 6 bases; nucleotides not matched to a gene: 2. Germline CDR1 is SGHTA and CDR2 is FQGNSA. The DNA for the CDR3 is TGTGCCAGCAGCTTAGCCGACAGGGGGGATGAAAAACTGTTTTTT. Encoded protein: CASSLADRGDEKLFF.

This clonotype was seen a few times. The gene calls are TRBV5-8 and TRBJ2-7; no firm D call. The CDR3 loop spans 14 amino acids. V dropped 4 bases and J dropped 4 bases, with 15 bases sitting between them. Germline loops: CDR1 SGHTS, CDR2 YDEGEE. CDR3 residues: CASSQTIDGYEQYV. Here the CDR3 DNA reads TGTGCCAGCAGCCAAACAATCGACGGTTACGAGCAGTACGTC.